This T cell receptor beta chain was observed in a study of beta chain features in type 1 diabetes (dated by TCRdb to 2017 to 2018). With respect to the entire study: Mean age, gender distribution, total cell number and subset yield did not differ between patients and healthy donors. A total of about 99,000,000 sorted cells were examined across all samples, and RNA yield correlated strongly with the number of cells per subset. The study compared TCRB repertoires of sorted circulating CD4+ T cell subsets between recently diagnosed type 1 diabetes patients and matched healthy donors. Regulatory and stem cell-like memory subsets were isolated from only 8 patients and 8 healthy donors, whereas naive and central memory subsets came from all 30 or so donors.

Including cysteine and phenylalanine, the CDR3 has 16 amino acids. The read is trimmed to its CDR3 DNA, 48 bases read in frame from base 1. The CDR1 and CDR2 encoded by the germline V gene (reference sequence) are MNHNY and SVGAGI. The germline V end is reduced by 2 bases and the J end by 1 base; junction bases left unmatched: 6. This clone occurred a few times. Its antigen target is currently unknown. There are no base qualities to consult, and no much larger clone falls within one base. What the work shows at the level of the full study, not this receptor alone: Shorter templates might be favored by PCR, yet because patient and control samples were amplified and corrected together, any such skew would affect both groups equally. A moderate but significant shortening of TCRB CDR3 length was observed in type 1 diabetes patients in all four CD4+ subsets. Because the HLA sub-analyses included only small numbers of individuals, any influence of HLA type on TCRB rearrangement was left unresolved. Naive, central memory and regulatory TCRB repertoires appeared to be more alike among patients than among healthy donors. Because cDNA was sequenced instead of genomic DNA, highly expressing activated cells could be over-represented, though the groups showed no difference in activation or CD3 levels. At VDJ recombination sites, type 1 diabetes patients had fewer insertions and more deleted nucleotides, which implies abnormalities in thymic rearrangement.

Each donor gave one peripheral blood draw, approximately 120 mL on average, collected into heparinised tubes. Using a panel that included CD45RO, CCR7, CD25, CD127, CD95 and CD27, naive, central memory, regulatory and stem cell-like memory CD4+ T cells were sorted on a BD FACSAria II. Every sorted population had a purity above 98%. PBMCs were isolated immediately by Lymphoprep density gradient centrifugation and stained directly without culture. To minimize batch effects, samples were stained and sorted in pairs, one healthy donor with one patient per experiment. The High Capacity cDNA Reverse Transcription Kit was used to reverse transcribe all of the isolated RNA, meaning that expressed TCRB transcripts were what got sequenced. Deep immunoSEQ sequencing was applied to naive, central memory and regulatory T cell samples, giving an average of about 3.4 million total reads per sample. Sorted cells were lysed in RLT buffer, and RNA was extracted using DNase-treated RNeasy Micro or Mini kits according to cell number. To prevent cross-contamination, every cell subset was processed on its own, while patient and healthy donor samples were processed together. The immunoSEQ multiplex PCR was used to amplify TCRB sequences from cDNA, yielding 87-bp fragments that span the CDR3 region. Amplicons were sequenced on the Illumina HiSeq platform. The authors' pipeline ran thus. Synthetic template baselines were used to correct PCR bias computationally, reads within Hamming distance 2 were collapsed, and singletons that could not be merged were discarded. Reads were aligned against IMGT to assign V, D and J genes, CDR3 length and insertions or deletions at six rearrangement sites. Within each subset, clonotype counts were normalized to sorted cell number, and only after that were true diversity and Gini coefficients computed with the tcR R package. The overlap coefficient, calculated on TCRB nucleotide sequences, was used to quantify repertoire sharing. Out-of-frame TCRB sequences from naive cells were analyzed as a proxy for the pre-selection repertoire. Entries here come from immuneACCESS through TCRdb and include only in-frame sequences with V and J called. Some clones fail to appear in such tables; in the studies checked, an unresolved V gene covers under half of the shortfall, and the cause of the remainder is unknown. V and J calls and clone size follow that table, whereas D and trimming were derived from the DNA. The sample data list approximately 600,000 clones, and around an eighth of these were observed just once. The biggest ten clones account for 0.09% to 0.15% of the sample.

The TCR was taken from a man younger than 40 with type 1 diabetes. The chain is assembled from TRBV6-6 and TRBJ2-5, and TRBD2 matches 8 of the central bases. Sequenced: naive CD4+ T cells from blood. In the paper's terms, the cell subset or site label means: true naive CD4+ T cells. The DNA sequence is TGTGCCAGCAGTTACGATCAGCGGGGGCTCCAAGAGACCCAGTACTTC. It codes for CASSYDQRGLQETQYF.